One sample yielded the 8 T cell receptor beta chains listed below, sequenced in a study of long-term antiretroviral therapy in people with HIV. The assay, immunoSEQ v3.0, was run at survey level. Libraries were prepared by immunoSEQ multiplex PCR; TCRdb keeps only in-frame clonotypes and omits some of them. Of several thousand clones listed, over 60% are singletons. The sequences come from unsorted PBMCs, collected 0.6 years before starting antiretroviral therapy. All receptors come from a man aged 40-55 years with HIV.

Within the sample, this clone is medium-sized. The chain links TRBV5-6 to TRBJ2-7; 8 nucleotides align to TRBD1. The CDR3 loop spans 16 amino acids. V shed 3 bases and J 2 bases; nucleotides not matched to a gene: 10. Germline V CDR1 and CDR2: SGHDT, YYEEEE. The CDR3 sequence is CASSSRQGSSPYEQYF. The CDR3 DNA reads TGTGCCAGCAGCTCCAGACAGGGGTCTTCCCCCTACGAGCAGTACTTC. Full variable domain (rest looked up from reference TRBV5-6 and TRBJ2-7): DAGVTQSPTHLIKTRGQQVTLRCSPKSGHDTVSWYQQALGQGPQFIFQYYEEEERQRGNFPDRFSGHQFPNYSSELNVNALLLGDSALYLCASSSRQGSSPYEQYFGPGTRLTVT.

This clone was seen once. The J gene is TRBJ1-1, the V gene TRBV18, with D unclear. Germline assignment: CDR1 KGHSH and CDR2 LQKENI. The CDR3 covers 13 residues. The germline V and J ends were trimmed by 0 bases and 3 bases, with 5 bases remaining between them. The CDR3 loop is CASSPPVDTEAFF. In nucleotides, the CDR3 is TGTGCCAGCTCACCACCGGTGGACACTGAAGCTTTCTTT.

This clone turned up a few times. The chain employs TRBV25-1 and TRBJ2-2; D might be TRBD1 (6 bases). The CDR3 length is 16 residues. Germline V gene lookup returns CDR1 MGHDK and CDR2 SYGVNS. Trimming shortened V by 4 bases and J by 3 bases, and 15 bases separated the two germline ends. The CDR3 DNA sequence: TGTGCCAGCAGTGCTTTGGGGGCAGGGCACACCGGGGAGCTGTTTTTT. It encodes CASSALGAGHTGELFF.

The chain recombines TRBV27 with TRBJ2-1; 8 bases fit TRBD1. The CDR3 totals 13 residues. The junction had 3 bases not matched to a gene; V was cut back by 3 bases and J by 8 bases. Germline CDR1 reads MNHEY; CDR2 reads SMNVEV (reference sequence). The CDR3 here is CASSLSGGHEQFF. CDR3 sequence (DNA): TGTGCCAGCAGTTTGTCAGGGGGCCATGAGCAGTTCTTC.

The chain links TRBV28 to TRBJ1-5; no reliable D call. The CDR3 spans 13 residues. Germline V gene data show CDR1 as MDHEN and CDR2 as SYDVKM. Trimming left V 5 bases short and J 9 bases short, with 14 bases between. CDR3 sequence: CASSAPTVRPQHF. The CDR3 nucleotides are TGTGCCAGCAGTGCACCGACCGTACGGCCCCAGCATTTT. The full variable domain, rest sourced from reference TRBV28 and TRBJ1-5, is DVKVTQSSRYLVKRTGEKVFLECVQDMDHENMFWYRQDPGLGLRLIYFSYDVKMKEKGDIPEGYSVSREKKERFSLILESASTNQTSMYLCASSAPTVRPQHFGDGTRLSIL.

The rearrangement joins TRBV2 to TRBJ1-5; D gene uncertain. Germline assignment: CDR1 SNHLY and CDR2 FYNNEI. V was pared by 3 bases and J by 6 bases, with 18 bases between. The CDR3 consists of 16 residues. The CDR3 loop is CASSEVTWPYGQPQHF. The CDR3 nucleotides read TGTGCCAGCAGTGAGGTGACTTGGCCCTACGGTCAGCCCCAGCATTTT.

The rearrangement uses TRBV5-1 and TRBJ2-7; D is possibly TRBD1 (5 bases). CDR1 and CDR2 (germline): SGHRS, YFSETQ. V was clipped by 4 bases and J by 0 bases, with 8 bases between them. The CDR3 consists of 13 residues. CDR3 sequence reads: CASSRGGSYEQYF. The CDR3 DNA sequence: TGCGCCAGCAGCAGGGGTGGCTCCTACGAGCAGTACTTC. The variable domain in full, with the rest retrieved from reference TRBV5-1 and TRBJ2-7, is KAGVTQTPRYLIKTRGQQVTLSCSPISGHRSVSWYQQTPGQGLQFLFEYFSETQRNKGNFPGRFSGRQFSNSRSEMNVSTLELGDSALYLCASSRGGSYEQYFGPGTRLTVT.

This clone came up once. The V and J genes are TRBV7-2 and TRBJ2-7; D perhaps matches TRBD1 (5 bases). This CDR3 spans 15 amino acids. Trimming removed 5 bases from V and 2 bases from J, with 16 bases in between. CDR1 is SGHTA, CDR2 FQGNSA, per germline. The CDR3 DNA reads as TGTGCCAGCAGCCGACAGTCGACCTCCCCCTACGAGCAGTACTTC. Protein product: CASSRQSTSPYEQYF.